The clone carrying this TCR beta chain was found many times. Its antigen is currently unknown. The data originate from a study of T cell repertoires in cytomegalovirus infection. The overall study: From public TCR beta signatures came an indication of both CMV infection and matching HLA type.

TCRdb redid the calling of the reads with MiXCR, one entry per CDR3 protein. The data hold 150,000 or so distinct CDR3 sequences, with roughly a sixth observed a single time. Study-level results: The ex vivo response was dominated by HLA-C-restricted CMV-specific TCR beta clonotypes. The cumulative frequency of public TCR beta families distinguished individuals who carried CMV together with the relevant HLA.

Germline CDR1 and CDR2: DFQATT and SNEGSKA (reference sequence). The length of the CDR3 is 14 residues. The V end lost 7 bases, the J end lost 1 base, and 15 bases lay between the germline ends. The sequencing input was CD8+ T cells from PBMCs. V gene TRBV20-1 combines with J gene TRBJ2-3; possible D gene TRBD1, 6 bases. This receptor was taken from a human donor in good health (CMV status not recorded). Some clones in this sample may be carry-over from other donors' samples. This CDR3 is CSEQGEGGTDTQYF. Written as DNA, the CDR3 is TGCAGTGAGCAGGGTGAGGGGGGCACAGATACGCAGTATTTT.